This T cell receptor beta chain comes out of a study of technical replicates of blood from four donors. The CDR3 covers 15 residues. Germline V gene lookup returns CDR1 SGHTA and CDR2 FQGTGA. J lost 4 bases, V lost 5 bases, and 6 bases had no gene match. TCRdb's table, derived via immunoSEQ multiplex PCR, lists solely in-frame clones and lacks some. In the table there are under 85,000 clones, roughly 86% of which are singletons. The sample was PBMCs. The sequence was collected from a human donor in good health. Some clones in this sample may be carry-over from other donors' samples. The chain couples TRBV7-3 to TRBJ2-1; 9 bases match TRBD2. In DNA form, the CDR3 reads TGTGCCAGCAGCCCCCGCAGCGGGAGGTACAATGAGCAGTTCTTC. Translated: CASSPRSGRYNEQFF.